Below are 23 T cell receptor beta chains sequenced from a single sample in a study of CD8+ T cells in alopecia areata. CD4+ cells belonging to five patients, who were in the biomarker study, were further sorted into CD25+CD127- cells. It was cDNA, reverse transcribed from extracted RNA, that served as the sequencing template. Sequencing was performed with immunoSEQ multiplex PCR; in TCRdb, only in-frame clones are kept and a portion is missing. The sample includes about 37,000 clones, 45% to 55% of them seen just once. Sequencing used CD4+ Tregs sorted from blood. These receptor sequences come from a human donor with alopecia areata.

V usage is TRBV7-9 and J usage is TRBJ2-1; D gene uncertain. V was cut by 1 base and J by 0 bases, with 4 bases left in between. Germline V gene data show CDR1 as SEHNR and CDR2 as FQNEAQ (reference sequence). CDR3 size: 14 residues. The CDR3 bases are TGTGCCAGCAGCTTAGTTGGCTCCTACAATGAGCAGTTCTTC. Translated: CASSLVGSYNEQFF.

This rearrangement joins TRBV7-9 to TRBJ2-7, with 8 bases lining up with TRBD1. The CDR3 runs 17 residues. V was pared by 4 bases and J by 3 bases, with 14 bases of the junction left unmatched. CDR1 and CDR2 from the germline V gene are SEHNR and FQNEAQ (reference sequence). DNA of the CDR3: TGTGCCAGCAGCTCCCAGGTTGTTCAGGGGGCTGTCTACGAGCAGTACTTC. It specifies CASSSQVVQGAVYEQYF. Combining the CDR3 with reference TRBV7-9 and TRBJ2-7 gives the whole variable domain DTGVSQNPRHKITKRGQNVTFRCDPISEHNRLYWYRQTLGQGPEFLTYFQNEAQLEKSRLLSDRFSAERPKGSFSTLEIQRTEQGDSAMYLCASSSQVVQGAVYEQYFGPGTRLTVT.

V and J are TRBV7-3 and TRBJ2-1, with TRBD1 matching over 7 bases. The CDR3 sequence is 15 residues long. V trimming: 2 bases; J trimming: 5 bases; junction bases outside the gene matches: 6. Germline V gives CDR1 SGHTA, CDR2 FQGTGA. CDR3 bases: TGTGCCAGCAGCTTAGGGGACAGTCTTAACAATGAGCAGTTCTTC. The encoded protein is CASSLGDSLNNEQFF.

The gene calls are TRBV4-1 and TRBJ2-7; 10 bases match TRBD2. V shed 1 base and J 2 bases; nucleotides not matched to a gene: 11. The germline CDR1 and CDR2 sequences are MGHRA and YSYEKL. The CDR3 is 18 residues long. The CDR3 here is CASSQVQLAGVRPYEQYF. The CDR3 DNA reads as TGCGCCAGCAGCCAAGTTCAGCTAGCGGGAGTTCGGCCCTACGAGCAGTACTTC.

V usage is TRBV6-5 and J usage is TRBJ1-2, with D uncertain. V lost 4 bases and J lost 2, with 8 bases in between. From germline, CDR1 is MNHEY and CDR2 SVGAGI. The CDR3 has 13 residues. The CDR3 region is CASSSVRNYGYTF. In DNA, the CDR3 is TGTGCCAGCAGTTCAGTCCGAAACTATGGCTACACCTTC.

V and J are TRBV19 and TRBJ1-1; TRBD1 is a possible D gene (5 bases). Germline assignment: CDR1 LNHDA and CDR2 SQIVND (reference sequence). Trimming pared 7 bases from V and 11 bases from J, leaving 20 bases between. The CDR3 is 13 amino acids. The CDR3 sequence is CASTSQVGGAAFF. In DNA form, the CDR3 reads TGTGCCAGTACCTCCCAGGTCGGGGGTGCGGCTTTCTTT.

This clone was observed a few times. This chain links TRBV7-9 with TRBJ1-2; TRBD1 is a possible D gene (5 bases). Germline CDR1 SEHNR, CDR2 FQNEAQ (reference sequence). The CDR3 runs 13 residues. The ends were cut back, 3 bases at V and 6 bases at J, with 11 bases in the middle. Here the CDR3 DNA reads TGTGCCAGCAGCTTTCAGGGTCCTGATGGCTACACCTTC. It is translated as CASSFQGPDGYTF.

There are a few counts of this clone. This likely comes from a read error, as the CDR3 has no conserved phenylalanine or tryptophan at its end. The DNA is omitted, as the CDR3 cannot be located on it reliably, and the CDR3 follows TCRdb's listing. CDR3 region: CSASDPGLSTRL. This chain uses TRBV29-1 with TRBJ1-2. The CDR3 has 12 amino acids, counting both end residues. Germline CDR1 is SQVTM and CDR2 is ANQGSEA.

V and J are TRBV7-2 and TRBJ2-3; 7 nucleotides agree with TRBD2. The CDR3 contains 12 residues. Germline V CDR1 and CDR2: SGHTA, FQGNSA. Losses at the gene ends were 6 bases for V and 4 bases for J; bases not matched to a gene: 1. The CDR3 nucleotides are TGTGCCAGCAGGGGAGGGGCAGATACGCAGTATTTT. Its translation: CASRGGADTQYF. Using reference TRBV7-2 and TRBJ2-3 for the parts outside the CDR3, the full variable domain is GAGVSQSPSNKVTEKGKDVELRCDPISGHTALYWYRQSLGQGLEFLIYFQGNSAPDKSGLPSDRFSAERTGGSVSTLTIQRTQQEDSAVYLCASRGGADTQYFGPGTRLTVL.

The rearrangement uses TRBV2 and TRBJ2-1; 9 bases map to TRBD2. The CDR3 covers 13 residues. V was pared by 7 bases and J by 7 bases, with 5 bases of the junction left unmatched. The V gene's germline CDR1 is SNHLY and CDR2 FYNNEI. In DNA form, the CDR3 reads TGTGCCAGCAAGCGGGAGGTAGTTAATGAGCAGTTCTTC. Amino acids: CASKREVVNEQFF. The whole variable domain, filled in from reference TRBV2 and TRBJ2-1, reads EPEVTQTPSHQVTQMGQEVILRCVPISNHLYFYWYRQILGQKVEFLVSFYNNEISEKSEIFDDQFSVERPDGSNFTLKIRSTKLEDSAMYFCASKREVVNEQFFGPGTRLTVL.

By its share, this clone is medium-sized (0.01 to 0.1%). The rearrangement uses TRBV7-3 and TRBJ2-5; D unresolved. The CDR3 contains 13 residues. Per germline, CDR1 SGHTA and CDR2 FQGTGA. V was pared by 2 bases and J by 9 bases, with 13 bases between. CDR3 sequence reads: CASSLSGLGPQYF. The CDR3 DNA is TGTGCCAGCAGCTTATCCGGTCTTGGGCCCCAGTACTTC.

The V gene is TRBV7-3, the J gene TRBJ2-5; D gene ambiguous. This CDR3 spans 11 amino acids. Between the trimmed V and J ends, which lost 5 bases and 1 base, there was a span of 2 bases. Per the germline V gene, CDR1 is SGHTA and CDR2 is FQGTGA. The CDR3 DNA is TGTGCCAGCAGCATCCAAGAGACCCAGTACTTC. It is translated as CASSIQETQYF.

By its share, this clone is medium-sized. Here the CDR3 DNA reads TGTGCCAGCAGTTACCTCCGGACAGGGGGAAGTTCACCCCTCCACTTT. Translating it yields CASSYLRTGGSSPLHF. The chain joins TRBV6-6 to TRBJ1-6; 10 bases agree with TRBD1. From germline, CDR1 is MNHNY and CDR2 SVGAGI (reference sequence). Trimming removed 2 bases from V and 9 bases from J; junction bases left unmatched: 7. This CDR3 spans 16 amino acids.

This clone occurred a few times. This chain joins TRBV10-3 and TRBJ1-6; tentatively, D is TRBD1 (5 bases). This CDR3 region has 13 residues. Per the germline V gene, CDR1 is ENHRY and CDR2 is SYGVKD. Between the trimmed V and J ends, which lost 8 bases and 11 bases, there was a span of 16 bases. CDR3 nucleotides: TGTGCCATCTCCATGGGGGTTCGGGCACCCCTCCACTTT. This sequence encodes CAISMGVRAPLHF.

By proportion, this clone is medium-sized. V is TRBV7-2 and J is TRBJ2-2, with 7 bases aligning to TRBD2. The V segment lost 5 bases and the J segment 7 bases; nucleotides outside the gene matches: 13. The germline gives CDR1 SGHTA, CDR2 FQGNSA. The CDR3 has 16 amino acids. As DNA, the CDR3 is TGTGCCAGCAGCCGTGGGGCCAGCGGGGCGGTCGGGGAGCTGTTTTTT. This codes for CASSRGASGAVGELFF.

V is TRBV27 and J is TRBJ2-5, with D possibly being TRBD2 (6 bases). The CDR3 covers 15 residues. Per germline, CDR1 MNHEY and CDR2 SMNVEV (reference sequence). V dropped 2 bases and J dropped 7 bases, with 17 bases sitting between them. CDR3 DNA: TGTGCCAGCAGTTTAGGGGGGAGTCTGCAGGGGACCCAGTACTTC. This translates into CASSLGGSLQGTQYF.

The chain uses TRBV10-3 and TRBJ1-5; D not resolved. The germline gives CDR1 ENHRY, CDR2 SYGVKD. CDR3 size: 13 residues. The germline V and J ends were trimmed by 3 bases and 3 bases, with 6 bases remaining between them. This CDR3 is CAISDGVNQPQHF. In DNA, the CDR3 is TGTGCCATCAGTGATGGGGTCAATCAGCCCCAGCATTTT.

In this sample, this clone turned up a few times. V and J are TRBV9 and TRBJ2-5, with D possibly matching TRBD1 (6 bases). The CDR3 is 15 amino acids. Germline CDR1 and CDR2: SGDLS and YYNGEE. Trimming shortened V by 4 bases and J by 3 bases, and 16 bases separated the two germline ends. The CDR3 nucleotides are TGTGCCAGCAGCCCTCGGATCAGGGGAAAAGAGACCCAGTACTTC. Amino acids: CASSPRIRGKETQYF.

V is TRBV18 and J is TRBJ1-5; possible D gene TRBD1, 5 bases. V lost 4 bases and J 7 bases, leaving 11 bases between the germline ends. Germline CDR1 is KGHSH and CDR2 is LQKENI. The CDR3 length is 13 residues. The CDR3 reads CASSQAEGQPQHF. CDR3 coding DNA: TGTGCCAGCTCACAAGCTGAGGGGCAGCCCCAGCATTTT.

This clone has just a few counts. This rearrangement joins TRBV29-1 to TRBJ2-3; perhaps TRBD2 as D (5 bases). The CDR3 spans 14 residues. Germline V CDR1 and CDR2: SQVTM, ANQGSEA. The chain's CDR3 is CTVSGALATDTQYF. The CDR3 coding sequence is TGCACCGTGAGCGGCGCTCTGGCCACAGATACGCAGTATTTT.

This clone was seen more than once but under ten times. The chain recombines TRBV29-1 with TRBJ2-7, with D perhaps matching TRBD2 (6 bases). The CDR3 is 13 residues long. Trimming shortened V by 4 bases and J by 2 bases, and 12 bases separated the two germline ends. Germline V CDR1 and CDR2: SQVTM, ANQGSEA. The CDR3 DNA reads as TGCAGCGTTGTGATCGGGGGTCCCTACGAGCAGTACTTC. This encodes CSVVIGGPYEQYF.

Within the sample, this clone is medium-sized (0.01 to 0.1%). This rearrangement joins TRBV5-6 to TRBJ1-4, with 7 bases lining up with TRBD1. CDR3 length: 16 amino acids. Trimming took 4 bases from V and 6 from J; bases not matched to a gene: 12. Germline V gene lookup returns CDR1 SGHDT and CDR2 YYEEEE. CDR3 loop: CASSAWVVGGDEKLFF. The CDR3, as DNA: TGTGCCAGCAGCGCCTGGGTTGTAGGGGGCGATGAAAAACTGTTTTTT.

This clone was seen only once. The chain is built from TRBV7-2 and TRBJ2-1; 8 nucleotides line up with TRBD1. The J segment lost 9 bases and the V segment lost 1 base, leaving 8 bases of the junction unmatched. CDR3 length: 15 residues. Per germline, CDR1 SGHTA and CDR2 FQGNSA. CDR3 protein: CASSLVTGEYGEQFF. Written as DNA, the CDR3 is TGTGCCAGCAGCTTAGTGACAGGGGAATACGGTGAGCAGTTCTTC.